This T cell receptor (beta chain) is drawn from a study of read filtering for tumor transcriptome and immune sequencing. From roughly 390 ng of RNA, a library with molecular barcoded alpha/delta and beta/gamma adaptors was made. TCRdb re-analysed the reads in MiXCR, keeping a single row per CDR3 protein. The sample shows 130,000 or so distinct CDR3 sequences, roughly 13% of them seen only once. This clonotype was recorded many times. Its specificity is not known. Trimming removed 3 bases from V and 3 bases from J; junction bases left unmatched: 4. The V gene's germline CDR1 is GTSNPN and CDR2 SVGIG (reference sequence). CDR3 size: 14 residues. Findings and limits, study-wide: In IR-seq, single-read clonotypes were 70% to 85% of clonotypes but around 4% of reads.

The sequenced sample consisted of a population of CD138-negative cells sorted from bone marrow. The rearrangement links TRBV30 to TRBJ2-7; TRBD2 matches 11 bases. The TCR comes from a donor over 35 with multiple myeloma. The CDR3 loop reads CAWRGTSGRYEQYF. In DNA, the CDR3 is TGTGCCTGGAGGGGGACTAGCGGCCGCTACGAGCAGTACTTC. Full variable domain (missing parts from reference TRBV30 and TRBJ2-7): SQTIHQWPATLVQPVGSPLSLECTVEGTSNPNLYWYRQAAGRGLQLLFYSVGIGQISSEVPQNLSASRPQDRQFILSSKKLLLSDSGFYLCAWRGTSGRYEQYFGPGTRLTVT.